The entry that follows covers one T cell receptor beta chain sequence. As yet, its antigen is unknown. Germline-derived CDR1 and CDR2 are SGHRS and YFSETQ. The CDR3 has 12 amino acids. These data are taken from a study of monozygotic twins with inflammatory bowel disease. General observations from the study: Extra variability in the repertoires of patients may have come from differing immunosuppressive treatments. Fewer clonotypes were shared with others by IBD patients than by healthy twins, especially with disease activity.

The total RNA came straight from whole blood, and T cells were not sorted beforehand. Eight separate reactions per sample served to make cDNA. TCRdb re-called the 5' RACE reads and gives one entry per CDR3 protein, without DNA. The sample table sets out 400,000 to 500,000 distinct CDR3 sequences. This receptor was obtained from a human donor with ulcerative colitis or Crohn's disease, or a healthy co-twin of an affected twin (not recorded which). The V gene is TRBV5-1, the J gene TRBJ1-2. Sequences were obtained from blood. The CDR3: CASSTQMDGYTF. Combining the CDR3 with reference TRBV5-1 and TRBJ1-2 gives the whole variable domain KAGVTQTPRYLIKTRGQQVTLSCSPISGHRSVSWYQQTPGQGLQFLFEYFSETQRNKGNFPGRFSGRQFSNSRSEMNVSTLELGDSALYLCASSTQMDGYTFGSGTRLTVV.